The source of this T cell receptor beta chain is a study of blood T cells in healthy people across ages (dated by TCRdb to about 2015). For the wider study: In model experiments, roughly one uniquely barcoded TCR beta cDNA molecule per two T cells was captured by template switching. To track age-related changes in TCR beta repertoire diversity, the study relied on deep sequencing normalized with unique cDNA molecular identifiers. The donors were divided into four age groups: young (average approximately 17 years), middle-aged (approximately 42), aged (about 60) and long-lived (82). To avoid experimental bias, donors of different ages were randomly spread across the sequencing lanes. The study analyzed two additional independent replicas of 1 million unique cDNA reads from the same blood draw for two donors, one aged 18 to 29 and one aged 80 or older.

Donors were roughly 40 systemically healthy Caucasian individuals from Russia aged roughly 6 to 90 years. Each donor gave 8 to 10 milliliters of peripheral blood, drawn into EDTA-treated Vacutainer tubes. Ficoll-Paque density-gradient centrifugation was used to isolate PBMCs, with at least 6.5 million obtained per sample. Trizol reagent was used to extract total RNA from the PBMCs, yielding at least 6 micrograms per sample. The percentages of naive CD45RAhigh/CD27high T cells were determined by flow cytometry on a PBMC aliquot from every donor. Study-wide findings and limitations: Compared with the aged group, more naive CD4+ T cells, fewer expanded clones and increased TCR diversity were shown by the long-lived group, suggesting age selection. Since profiling was done on bulk unsorted PBMCs, naive and antigen-experienced compartments could not be conclusively compared. A strong correlation was found between observed TCR beta diversity and the percentage of naive T cells measured by flow cytometry. Observed TCR beta diversity per million T cells fell roughly linearly with age, and a significant reduction was already apparent by age around 40. The CMV infection status of donors was not known, potentially confounding age-related changes in expanded clonotypes. Total diversity estimates from one million sequenced T cells were considered lower bounds and underestimates.

Compared with germline, V lacks 2 bases and J lacks 4 bases; bases without a gene match: 7. The CDR3 spans 16 residues, from the cysteine through the phenylalanine. The sequence is cut down to CDR3 DNA, 48 bases in frame from base 1. In the germline V gene, CDR1 corresponds to SNHLY and CDR2 to FYNNEI. Library creation used 5' RACE. Reads for this sample came from an Illumina HiSeq 2500. A second about 7 to 11 cycle PCR used a sample-barcoded 5' primer and a J-beta primer mix. A template-switch 5' adaptor carrying 12 random nucleotides introduced a unique molecular identifier onto each TCR beta cDNA molecule. Each sample yielded at least 2.5 million CDR3-containing paired-end reads. The Mint cDNA synthesis kit, primed by a TRBC-specific oligonucleotide, was used to synthesize first-strand cDNA from all RNA. Following uracil-DNA glycosylase treatment, a first 18-cycle PCR with universal primers M1SS and BC2_uni_R was performed on all cDNA. Under the source paper's analysis protocol: For normalization, 1 million high-quality reads, each with a distinct molecular identifier, were randomly selected from each sample. Instead of being binned into consensus sequences, reads with shared molecular identifiers were discarded. MiTCR, set to a Q25 quality threshold and the strictest error-elimination algorithm, was used for CDR3 identification, clonotype clustering and error correction. A nonparametric unseen species model with Euler transformation was used to estimate a lower bound on total TCR beta diversity. TCRdb redid the processing of the public reads, applying fastp at Q25 and MiXCR, and retained in-frame beta chains. Rows are combined by CDR3 protein, so each entry shows the most common genes and DNA. These V and J calls are TCRdb output, not the study's own analysis. The sample table records about a million distinct CDR3 sequences; about 44% of these occur just once. The ten most abundant clones make up around an eighth of the sample.

As for this clonotype: No cognate antigen has been identified for it. Base qualities are missing; no much larger clone stands one base away.

The source of this sequence is a man aged 25-45 years in good health. The chain joins TRBV2 to TRBJ2-2; TRBD2 aligns with 7 central bases. What was sequenced was blood. The DNA reads TGTGCCAGCAGTGAAATGGGGGGGTCCAGCACCGGGGAGCTGTTTTTT. This gives the protein CASSEMGGSSTGELFF.